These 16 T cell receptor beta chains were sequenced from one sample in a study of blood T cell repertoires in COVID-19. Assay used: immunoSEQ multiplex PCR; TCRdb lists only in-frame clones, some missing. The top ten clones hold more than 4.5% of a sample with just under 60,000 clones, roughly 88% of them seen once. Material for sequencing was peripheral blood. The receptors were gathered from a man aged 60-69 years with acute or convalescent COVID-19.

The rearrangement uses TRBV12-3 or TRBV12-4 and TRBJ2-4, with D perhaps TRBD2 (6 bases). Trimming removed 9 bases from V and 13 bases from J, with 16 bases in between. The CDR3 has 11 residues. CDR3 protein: CASCSGLLQYF. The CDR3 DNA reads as TGTGCCAGTTGTTCGGGACTGCTCCAGTACTTC.

CDR3 residues: CASSEWGGKQYF. CDR3 in DNA: TGCGCCAGCAGTGAGTGGGGCGGCAAGCAGTACTTC. V is TRBV10-1 and J is TRBJ2-7; the D gene is possibly TRBD1 (5 bases). The CDR3 spans 12 residues. Germline CDR1 reads WNHNN; CDR2 reads SYGVQD (reference sequence). V was cut by 1 base and J by 8 bases, with 9 bases left in between.

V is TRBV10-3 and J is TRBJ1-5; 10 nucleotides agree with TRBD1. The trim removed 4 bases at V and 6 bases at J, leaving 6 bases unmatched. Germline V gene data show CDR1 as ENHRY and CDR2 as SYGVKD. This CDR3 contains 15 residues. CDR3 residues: CAISGGQGLGQPQHF. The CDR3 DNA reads TGTGCCATCAGTGGGGGACAGGGGTTGGGTCAGCCCCAGCATTTT.

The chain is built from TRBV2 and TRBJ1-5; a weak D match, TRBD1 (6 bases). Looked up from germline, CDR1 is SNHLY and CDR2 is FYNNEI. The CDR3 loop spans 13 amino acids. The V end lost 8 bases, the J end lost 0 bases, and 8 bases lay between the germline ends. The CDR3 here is CASRTASNQPQHF. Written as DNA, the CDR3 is TGTGCCAGCCGGACAGCTAGCAATCAGCCCCAGCATTTT.

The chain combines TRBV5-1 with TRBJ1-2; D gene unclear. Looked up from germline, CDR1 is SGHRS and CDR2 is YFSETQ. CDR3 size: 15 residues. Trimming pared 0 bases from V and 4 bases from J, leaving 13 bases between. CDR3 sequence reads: CASSLGGESLYGYTF. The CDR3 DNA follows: TGCGCCAGCAGCTTGGGGGGAGAATCTCTCTATGGCTACACCTTC.

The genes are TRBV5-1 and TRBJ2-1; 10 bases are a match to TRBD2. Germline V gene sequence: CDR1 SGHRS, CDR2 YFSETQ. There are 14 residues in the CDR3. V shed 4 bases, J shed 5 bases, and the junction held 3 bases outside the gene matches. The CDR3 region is CASSPGLANNEQFF. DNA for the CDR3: TGCGCCAGCAGCCCGGGACTAGCGAACAATGAGCAGTTCTTC.

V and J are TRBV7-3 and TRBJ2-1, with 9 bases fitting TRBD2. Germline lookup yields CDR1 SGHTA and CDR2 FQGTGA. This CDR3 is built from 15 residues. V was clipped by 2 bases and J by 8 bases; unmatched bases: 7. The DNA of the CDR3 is TGTGCCAGCAGCTTAGGGCCTAGCGGGAACTATGAGCAGTTCTTC. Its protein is CASSLGPSGNYEQFF.

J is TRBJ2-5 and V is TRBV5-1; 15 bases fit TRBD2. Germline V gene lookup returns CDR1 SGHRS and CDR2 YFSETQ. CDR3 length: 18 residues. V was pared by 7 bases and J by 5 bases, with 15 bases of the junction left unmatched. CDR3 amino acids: CASGYGLAGGPGGETQYF. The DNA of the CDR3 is TGCGCCAGCGGATACGGACTAGCGGGAGGGCCCGGCGGGGAGACCCAGTACTTC.

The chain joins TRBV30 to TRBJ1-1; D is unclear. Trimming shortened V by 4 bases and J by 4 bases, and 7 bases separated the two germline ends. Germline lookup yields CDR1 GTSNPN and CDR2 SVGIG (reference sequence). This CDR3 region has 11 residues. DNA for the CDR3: TGTGCCTGGAAGCGAGTCACTGAAGCTTTCTTT. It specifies CAWKRVTEAFF.

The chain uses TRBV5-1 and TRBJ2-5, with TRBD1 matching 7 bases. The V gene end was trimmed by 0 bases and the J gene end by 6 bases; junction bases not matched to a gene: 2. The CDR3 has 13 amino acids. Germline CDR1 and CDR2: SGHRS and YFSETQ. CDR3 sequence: CASSLGQGKTQYF. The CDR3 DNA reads TGCGCCAGCAGCTTGGGACAGGGAAAGACCCAGTACTTC. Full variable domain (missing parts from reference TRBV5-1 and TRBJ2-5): KAGVTQTPRYLIKTRGQQVTLSCSPISGHRSVSWYQQTPGQGLQFLFEYFSETQRNKGNFPGRFSGRQFSNSRSEMNVSTLELGDSALYLCASSLGQGKTQYFGPGTRLLVL.

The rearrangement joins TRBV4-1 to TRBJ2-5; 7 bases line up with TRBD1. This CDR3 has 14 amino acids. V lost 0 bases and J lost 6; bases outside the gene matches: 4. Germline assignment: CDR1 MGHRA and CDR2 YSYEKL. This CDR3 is CASSQDTGAKTQYF. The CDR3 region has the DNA TGCGCCAGCAGCCAAGATACAGGGGCAAAGACCCAGTACTTC.

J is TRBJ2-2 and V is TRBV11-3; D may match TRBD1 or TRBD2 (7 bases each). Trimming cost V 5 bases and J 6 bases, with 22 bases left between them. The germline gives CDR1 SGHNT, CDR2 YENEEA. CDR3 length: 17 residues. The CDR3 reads CASSLGGGGSVSGELFF. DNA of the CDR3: TGTGCCAGCAGCCTAGGGGGCGGCGGGAGCGTCTCCGGGGAGCTGTTTTTT.

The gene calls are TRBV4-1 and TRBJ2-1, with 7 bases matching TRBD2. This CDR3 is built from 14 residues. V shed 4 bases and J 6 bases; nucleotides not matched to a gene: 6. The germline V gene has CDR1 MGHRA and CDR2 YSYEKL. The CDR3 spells CASSPRVAGNEQFF. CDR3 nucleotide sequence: TGCGCCAGCAGCCCGAGGGTAGCGGGCAATGAGCAGTTCTTC.

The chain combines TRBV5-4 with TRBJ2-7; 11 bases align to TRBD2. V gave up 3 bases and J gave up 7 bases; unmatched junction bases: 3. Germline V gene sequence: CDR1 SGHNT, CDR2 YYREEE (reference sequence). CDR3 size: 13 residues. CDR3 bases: TGTGCCAGCAGCTGGCGGACTAGCGGGGAGCAGTACTTC. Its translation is CASSWRTSGEQYF.

The CDR3 protein is CSVEDRTNYGYTF. The CDR3 region has the DNA TGCAGCGTAGAGGACAGGACAAACTATGGCTACACCTTC. J is TRBJ1-2 and V is TRBV29-1; 7 nucleotides match TRBD1. The CDR3 has 13 amino acids. The J segment lost 2 bases and the V segment lost 6 bases, leaving 6 bases of the junction unmatched. From germline, CDR1 is SQVTM and CDR2 ANQGSEA.

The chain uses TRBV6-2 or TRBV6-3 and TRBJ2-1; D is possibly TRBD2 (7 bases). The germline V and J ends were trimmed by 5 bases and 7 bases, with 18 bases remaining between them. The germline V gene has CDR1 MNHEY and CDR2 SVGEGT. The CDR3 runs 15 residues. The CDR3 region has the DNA TGTGCCAGCAGTCCCACCCCCGAGGGGGGGAATGAGCAGTTCTTC. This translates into CASSPTPEGGNEQFF.